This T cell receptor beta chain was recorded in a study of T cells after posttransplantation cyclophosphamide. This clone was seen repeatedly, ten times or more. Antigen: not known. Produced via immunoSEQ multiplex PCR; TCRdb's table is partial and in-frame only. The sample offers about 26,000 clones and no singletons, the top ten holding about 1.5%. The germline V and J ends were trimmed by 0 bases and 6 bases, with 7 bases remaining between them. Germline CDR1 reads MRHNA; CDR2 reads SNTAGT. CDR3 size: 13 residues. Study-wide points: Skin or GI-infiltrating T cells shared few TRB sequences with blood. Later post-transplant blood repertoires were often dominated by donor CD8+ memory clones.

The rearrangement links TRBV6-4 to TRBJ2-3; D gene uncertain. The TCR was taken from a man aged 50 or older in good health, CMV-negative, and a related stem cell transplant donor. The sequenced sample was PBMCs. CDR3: CASSDSRADTQYF. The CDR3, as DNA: TGTGCCAGCAGTGACTCGAGAGCGGATACGCAGTATTTT.